Below, one T cell receptor (beta chain) is given with its context. This clone appeared a single time. Its antigen is currently not known. Base qualities were left out, and no much larger clone turns up one base away. The sample comes from a study of OX40 agonist ivuxolimab in advanced cancers. In terms of the full investigation: The costimulatory receptor OX40 (CD134) was targeted by ivuxolimab, a fully human IgG2 agonistic monoclonal antibody. Partial responses occurred in three dose-escalation patients, of whom one had hepatocellular carcinoma and two had cutaneous melanoma. A male proportion of around 81% and a mean age of 60 years, ranging from about 20 to 85, were recorded for the dose-escalation cohort. Prior anti-PD-1, anti-PD-L1 or anti-CTLA-4 therapy was permitted, and approximately 40% of dose-escalation patients had received checkpoint inhibitors. The paper reports the monotherapy dose-escalation portion (N = 52 patients) of the phase I ivuxolimab trial. Among the approximately 50 dose-escalation patients, some 20 had hepatocellular carcinoma, approximately 15 melanoma, 9 renal cell carcinoma and 9 head and neck cancer. Intravenous ivuxolimab was administered to patients every 2 weeks at six dose levels: 0.01, 0.1, 0.3, 1.5, 3 and 10 mg/kg. Peripheral TCRbeta sequencing was intended to test whether TCR sequence diversity was altered and clonal T-cell expansion was caused by ivuxolimab.

What the authors observed across the whole study: Which antigens the clonally expanded peripheral T cells were specific for was not determined. Low levels of normalized T-cell clonal expansion were also seen in some patients who did not respond. In the 0.1-3.0 mg/kg groups, partial responders were among the patients with the lowest normalized peripheral clonal expansion, particularly in CD8+ T cells. At doses of 0.1 to 3.0 mg/kg, clonal expansion of both CD4+ and CD8+ blood T cells was observed from baseline to week 6. After ivuxolimab, CD8+ T cells had more expanded clones than CD4+ T cells on average.

The trial excluded patients who had a history of autoimmune disease or who were on systemic immunosuppression. Peripheral blood for TCR sequencing was collected from all dose cohorts at baseline, on cycle 4 day 1, and on cycle 7 day 1. The samples were drawn from a first-in-human, open-label, multicenter phase I dose-escalation trial of ivuxolimab. The trial enrolled adults with locally advanced or metastatic head and neck squamous cell, hepatocellular, melanoma or renal cell carcinoma. Before TCR sequencing, CD4+ T cells and CD8+ T cells from peripheral blood were sorted into separate populations. Per the germline V gene, MGHRA is the CDR1 and YSYEKL is the CDR2. The junction carries 14 bases between V and J, which are trimmed by 2 bases and 12 bases respectively. The CDR3 covers 14 residues, taking in both the cysteine and the phenylalanine. Only the CDR3 DNA is retained, 42 bases long and in frame from the first base.

Genomic DNA was isolated from the sorted cells so that the TCRbeta CDR3 region could be sequenced. TCRbeta CDR3 regions were sequenced using the immunoSEQ Assay. Sourced from immuneACCESS, this table was stored by TCRdb with only in-frame sequences that have V and J called. A share of the clones is absent; for the studies checked, an unresolved V gene accounts for under half, and the remainder has no known explanation. Counted in this sample were under 13,000 clones; 80% of them appeared once. The top ten clones comprise around 15% of the sample. The chain joins TRBV4-1 to TRBJ1-6, with the D gene too uncertain to name. Material: CD4+ or CD8+ T cells sorted from blood, obtained in a trial of the OX40 agonist ivuxolimab. This receptor was taken from an adult with an advanced solid tumor such as melanoma, head and neck, liver or kidney cancer. The sequence in DNA is TGCGCCAGCAGCCAAATCTCAGGCCATGAACCCCTCCACTTT. This gives the protein CASSQISGHEPLHF.